The 14 T cell receptor beta chains below were found in one sample sequenced in a study of shared clonotypes between healthy human individuals. Cells designated naive CD8 were CD45RO-negative and were positively selected for CCR7, with terminally differentiated effector memory CD45RA+ cells excluded. The repertoire was sequenced with immunoSEQ multiplex PCR; TCRdb's copy has only in-frame clones and lacks some. The sample includes about 2 million clones, approximately 94% of them seen just once. The material sequenced was naive CD8+ T cells sorted from blood. Every receptor here comes from a man aged 18-30 years in good health.

The V call is TRBV14, the J call TRBJ2-2; no clear D gene. The CDR3 extends over 13 amino acids. Germline assignment: CDR1 SGHDN and CDR2 FVKESK. V was pared by 1 base and J by 7 bases, with 7 bases between. The CDR3 region has the DNA TGTGCCAGCAGCCAAGTCTCAATCGGGGAGCTGTTTTTT. Translation: CASSQVSIGELFF.

This chain uses TRBV9 with TRBJ2-1; TRBD2 matches at 8 bases. The CDR3 is made up of 16 amino acids. V shed 0 bases, J shed 5 bases, and the junction held 7 bases outside the gene matches. The germline V gene has CDR1 SGDLS and CDR2 YYNGEE. The CDR3 DNA sequence: TGTGCCAGCAGCGTAGAAGGGGGACTAGTCAACAATGAGCAGTTCTTC. Amino acid sequence: CASSVEGGLVNNEQFF.

This chain uses TRBV27 with TRBJ2-1; D is undetermined. Germline V gene lookup returns CDR1 MNHEY and CDR2 SMNVEV (reference sequence). The CDR3 contains 13 residues. With 5 bases removed from V and 10 bases from J, the gap between germline ends came to 15 bases. This CDR3 is CASSPLRGSEQFF. CDR3 DNA: TGTGCCAGCAGTCCGCTGCGCGGCAGCGAGCAGTTCTTC.

The chain couples TRBV7-9 to TRBJ2-1; weak D call: TRBD1 (5 bases). This CDR3 has 14 amino acids. Trimming took off 0 bases at V and 6 bases at J, with 9 bases between the two ends. CDR1 and CDR2 from the germline V gene are SEHNR and FQNEAQ (reference sequence). DNA of the CDR3: TGTGCCAGCAGCTTAGCAGAAAGGGGCAATGAGCAGTTCTTC. It encodes CASSLAERGNEQFF.

The V and J genes are TRBV10-3 and TRBJ2-3; D may be TRBD2 (5 bases). V was cut by 2 bases and J by 0 bases, with 12 bases left in between. From germline, CDR1 is ENHRY and CDR2 SYGVKD. This CDR3 region has 16 residues. CDR3: CAISEPGVGSTDTQYF. In DNA, the CDR3 is TGTGCCATCAGTGAGCCCGGGGTAGGAAGCACAGATACGCAGTATTTT.

The CDR3 reads CASSLDRYYNSPLHF. The CDR3 bases are TGTGCCAGCTCACTCGACAGGTACTATAATTCACCCCTCCACTTT. V is TRBV18 and J is TRBJ1-6, with TRBD1 as a possible D gene (6 bases). Germline assignment: CDR1 KGHSH and CDR2 LQKENI. The CDR3 runs to 15 residues. Trimming cost V 4 bases and J 3 bases, with 10 bases left between them.

This clone came up once. At the DNA level, this CDR3 is encoded by other sequences in the same sample as well. The chain links TRBV9 to TRBJ2-7; maybe TRBD1 (5 bases). Germline CDR1 and CDR2: SGDLS and YYNGEE. The CDR3 totals 15 residues. V was clipped by 0 bases and J by 0 bases, with 10 bases between them. The CDR3 sequence is CASSVGQGASYEQYF. CDR3 coding DNA: TGTGCCAGCAGCGTAGGCCAGGGCGCCTCCTACGAGCAGTACTTC.

J is TRBJ2-7 and V is TRBV6-1; 8 nucleotides agree with TRBD1. Germline CDR1 reads MNHNS; CDR2 reads SASEGT. The V and J ends lost 6 bases and 4 bases, in that order; junction bases with no gene match: 11. The CDR3 is 15 amino acids. CDR3 DNA sequence: TGTGCCAGCAGCGTGACAGGGGCGGTAGGGTACGAGCAGTACTTC. It is translated as CASSVTGAVGYEQYF.

The gene calls are TRBV6-1 and TRBJ2-7, with TRBD1 as a possible D gene (5 bases). Germline lookup yields CDR1 MNHNS and CDR2 SASEGT. CDR3 length: 13 amino acids. V was pared by 6 bases and J by 5 bases, with 14 bases between. CDR3 residues: CASSRQFGDEQYF. CDR3 sequence (DNA): TGTGCCAGCAGCCGACAGTTTGGGGACGAGCAGTACTTC.

The rearrangement joins TRBV6-4 to TRBJ1-1, with TRBD1 identical over 9 bases. Germline-derived CDR1 and CDR2 are MRHNA and SNTAGT. CDR3 length: 17 residues. The V and J ends lost 2 bases and 6 bases, in that order; junction bases with no gene match: 13. CDR3 nucleotide sequence: TGTGCCAGCAGTGACCCATTCACCGGGACAGGGAATGCTGAAGCTTTCTTT. Amino acid sequence: CASSDPFTGTGNAEAFF.

This chain joins TRBV2 and TRBJ2-1, with unresolved D. The CDR3 is made up of 13 amino acids. The V end was cut by 6 bases, the J end by 8 bases, with 14 bases between. CDR1 SNHLY and CDR2 FYNNEI come from the germline V gene. The CDR3 coding sequence is TGTGCCAGCAGGGCCCGGGCTGGTCATGAGCAGTTCTTC. This gives the protein CASRARAGHEQFF. The entire variable domain, with the rest obtained from reference TRBV2 and TRBJ2-1, is as follows: EPEVTQTPSHQVTQMGQEVILRCVPISNHLYFYWYRQILGQKVEFLVSFYNNEISEKSEIFDDQFSVERPDGSNFTLKIRSTKLEDSAMYFCASRARAGHEQFFGPGTRLTVL.

This clone was seen just once. This same CDR3 is encoded by further DNA sequences in the sample. The chain uses TRBV30 and TRBJ1-1; no clear D. CDR3 length equals 12 residues. V was trimmed by 0 bases and J by 2 bases, leaving 4 bases between them. Germline CDR1 GTSNPN, CDR2 SVGIG (reference sequence). The CDR3 loop is CAWSVSNTEAFF. CDR3 in DNA: TGTGCCTGGAGTGTCTCAAACACTGAAGCTTTCTTT.

The chain joins TRBV11-2 to TRBJ2-2; 8 bases are shared with TRBD2. Looked up from germline, CDR1 is SGHAT and CDR2 is FQNNGV. With 8 bases clipped from V and 4 bases from J, the junction kept 6 bases outside the gene matches. The CDR3 totals 14 residues. The CDR3 coding sequence is TGTGCCAGCCATAGGACTAGCACCACCGGGGAGCTGTTTTTT. Translated: CASHRTSTTGELFF.

V usage is TRBV10-3 and J usage is TRBJ2-7, with a possible D match to TRBD1 (6 bases). With 5 bases removed from V and 5 bases from J, the gap between germline ends came to 25 bases. The germline gives CDR1 ENHRY, CDR2 SYGVKD. The length of the CDR3 is 17 residues. The CDR3 DNA is TGTGCCATCAGTTCAAAGAACCGGGATCCTCCAGGGGACGAGCAGTACTTC. As protein: CAISSKNRDPPGDEQYF.